Below are 17 T cell receptor beta chains sequenced from a single sample in a study of shared clonotypes between healthy human individuals. Naive CD8 isolation took CD45RO-negative cells positively selected for CCR7 and excluded terminally differentiated effector memory CD45RA+ cells. The protocol was immunoSEQ multiplex PCR, while the TCRdb copy is restricted to in-frame clones and leaves out a portion. The sample records approximately 810,000 clones, more than 85% being singletons. Input material: naive CD8+ T cells sorted from blood. These receptors all come from a young man in good health.

The chain employs TRBV7-9 and TRBJ2-3, with a possible D match to TRBD1 (6 bases). Deletions cut 5 bases from V and 2 bases from J, with 11 bases between. CDR1 is SEHNR and CDR2 is FQNEAQ in the germline V gene (reference sequence). The CDR3 loop spans 14 amino acids. As DNA, the CDR3 is TGTGCCAGCAGCCTCTGGGACAACACAGATACGCAGTATTTT. It specifies CASSLWDNTDTQYF.

The chain employs TRBV9 and TRBJ2-3, with TRBD1 matching 8 bases. V was pared by 4 bases and J by 2 bases, with 9 bases of the junction left unmatched. Germline assignment: CDR1 SGDLS and CDR2 YYNGEE. The CDR3 extends over 16 amino acids. CDR3 in DNA: TGTGCCAGCAGCACCTGGACAGGGACCCCCACAGATACGCAGTATTTT. It codes for CASSTWTGTPTDTQYF.

The rearrangement links TRBV7-9 to TRBJ2-1; 9 bases fit TRBD2. The CDR3 consists of 14 residues. The V and J ends lost 3 bases and 8 bases, in that order; junction bases with no gene match: 5. Germline V CDR1 and CDR2: SEHNR, FQNEAQ (reference sequence). The CDR3 bases are TGTGCCAGCAGCTTTAGCGGGAGTCCCGATGAGCAGTTCTTC. Amino acids: CASSFSGSPDEQFF.

The chain joins TRBV10-3 to TRBJ2-5; D remains ambiguous. CDR1 and CDR2 (germline): ENHRY, SYGVKD. V lost 6 bases to trimming and J lost 3 bases, with 14 bases between them. The CDR3 runs 14 residues. In DNA, the CDR3 is TGTGCCATCAGCGACGGGTCTCGGGAAGAGACCCAGTACTTC. This sequence encodes CAISDGSREETQYF.

This clone was observed once. The J gene is TRBJ1-2, the V gene TRBV7-9; a weak D match, TRBD1 (6 bases). The CDR3 is made up of 18 amino acids. Germline V gene lookup returns CDR1 SEHNR and CDR2 FQNEAQ (reference sequence). V lost 5 bases, J lost 0 bases, and 22 bases lay in between. The CDR3 spells CASSRATVGQTPNYGYTF. CDR3 in DNA: TGTGCCAGCAGCCGAGCAACCGTGGGACAAACCCCTAACTATGGCTACACCTTC.

This chain joins TRBV7-9 and TRBJ2-2, with 7 bases that match TRBD2. The germline V gene has CDR1 SEHNR and CDR2 FQNEAQ (reference sequence). V trimming: 4 bases; J trimming: 0 bases; junction bases outside the gene matches: 14. The CDR3 extends over 19 amino acids. CDR3 sequence (DNA): TGTGCCAGCAGCTCATACGTCCAGCGGGATGTACCGAACACCGGGGAGCTGTTTTTT. This sequence encodes CASSSYVQRDVPNTGELFF.

The rearrangement joins TRBV6-5 to TRBJ2-3; D call uncertain. V lost 2 bases and J lost 2, with 11 bases in between. The CDR3 is made up of 15 amino acids. The germline gives CDR1 MNHEY, CDR2 SVGAGI. In nucleotides, the CDR3 is TGTGCCAGCAGTTACAATCGAGGAACCACAGATACGCAGTATTTT. Translation: CASSYNRGTTDTQYF.

As for this clone: Other DNA sequences within the sample encode an identical CDR3. The chain joins TRBV11-2 to TRBJ1-1; D perhaps matches TRBD1 (5 bases). Germline values: CDR1 SGHAT, CDR2 FQNNGV. The CDR3 contains 12 residues. V was clipped by 2 bases and J by 6 bases, with 7 bases between them. In DNA form, the CDR3 reads TGTGCCAGCAGCTTATCGGGGGCTGAAGCTTTCTTT. This encodes CASSLSGAEAFF.

The rearrangement joins TRBV28 to TRBJ2-5; TRBD1 aligns across 9 bases. The V segment lost 3 bases and the J segment 4 bases; nucleotides outside the gene matches: 6. Germline CDR1 MDHEN, CDR2 SYDVKM. There are 15 residues in the CDR3. CDR3 in DNA: TGTGCCAGCAGTTTGGGGGACAGGGAGGCAGAGACCCAGTACTTC. Translation: CASSLGDREAETQYF.

J is TRBJ2-5 and V is TRBV9; 8 bases line up with TRBD1. The germline V gene encodes CDR1 SGDLS and CDR2 YYNGEE. The CDR3 has 15 residues. Unmatched junction bases numbered 5, after V lost 3 bases and J lost 1 base. CDR3 nucleotide sequence: TGTGCCAGCAGCGGAAGGACAGGGTCCCAAGAGACCCAGTACTTC. It translates to CASSGRTGSQETQYF.

This rearrangement joins TRBV6-5 to TRBJ2-5; no definite D call. Germline CDR1 MNHEY, CDR2 SVGAGI. This CDR3 spans 14 amino acids. The V end was cut by 3 bases, the J end by 4 bases, with 12 bases between. In nucleotides, the CDR3 is TGTGCCAGCAGTTATGTCGGATCTGGAGAGACCCAGTACTTC. Its translation: CASSYVGSGETQYF.

V gene TRBV4-1 combines with J gene TRBJ2-3; D possibly corresponds to TRBD2 (5 bases). Looked up from germline, CDR1 is MGHRA and CDR2 is YSYEKL. The CDR3 totals 15 residues. Between the trimmed V and J ends, which lost 4 bases and 0 bases, there was a span of 11 bases. Written as DNA, the CDR3 is TGCGCCAGCAGCCCGGGGTTGGTGAGCACAGATACGCAGTATTTT. Translating it yields CASSPGLVSTDTQYF.

The J gene is TRBJ2-1, the V gene TRBV5-1; 7 bases line up with TRBD2. This CDR3 contains 15 residues. V lost 0 bases and J lost 15; bases outside the gene matches: 15. From germline, CDR1 is SGHRS and CDR2 YFSETQ. CDR3 coding DNA: TGCGCCAGCAGCTTGGAGGGAGGGCGGGACTCCCGGTTGTTCTTC. Translating it yields CASSLEGGRDSRLFF.

The V and J genes are TRBV7-5 and TRBJ1-1; the D call in the table, TRBD1, was not verified against the DNA. TRBV7-5 is classified as a pseudogene. This CDR3 has 16 amino acids. The CDR3 sequence: CVRSFRTGGSVSEAFF. The CDR3 nucleotides are TGTGTCAGAAGCTTTAGGACAGGGGGTTCTGTGAGTGAAGCTTTCTTT.

CDR3 nucleotide sequence: TGTGCCAGCAGCCCGGACCTCGATGGCTACACCTTC. It translates to CASSPDLDGYTF. The genes are TRBV7-2 and TRBJ1-2; D is unclear. The CDR3 runs 12 residues. CDR1 is SGHTA, CDR2 FQGNSA, per germline. The V and J ends lost 5 bases and 6 bases respectively, with 10 bases between them.

This CDR3 is CASSTDRVVPTEAFF. Here the CDR3 DNA reads TGTGCCAGCAGCACGGACAGGGTGGTCCCCACTGAAGCTTTCTTT. The chain employs TRBV7-9 and TRBJ1-1, with 8 bases lining up with TRBD1. Germline assignment: CDR1 SEHNR and CDR2 FQNEAQ (reference sequence). V gave up 5 bases and J gave up 4 bases; unmatched junction bases: 9. The CDR3 sequence is 15 residues long.

The chain carries TRBV10-3 and TRBJ2-7; D uncertain. This CDR3 comprises 15 residues. CDR1 is ENHRY, CDR2 SYGVKD, per germline. V lost 7 bases and J 4 bases, leaving 20 bases between the germline ends. DNA of the CDR3: TGTGCCATCAATGATCAAGAGGCCTTTGGGTACGAGCAGTACTTC. Translated, it gives CAINDQEAFGYEQYF.